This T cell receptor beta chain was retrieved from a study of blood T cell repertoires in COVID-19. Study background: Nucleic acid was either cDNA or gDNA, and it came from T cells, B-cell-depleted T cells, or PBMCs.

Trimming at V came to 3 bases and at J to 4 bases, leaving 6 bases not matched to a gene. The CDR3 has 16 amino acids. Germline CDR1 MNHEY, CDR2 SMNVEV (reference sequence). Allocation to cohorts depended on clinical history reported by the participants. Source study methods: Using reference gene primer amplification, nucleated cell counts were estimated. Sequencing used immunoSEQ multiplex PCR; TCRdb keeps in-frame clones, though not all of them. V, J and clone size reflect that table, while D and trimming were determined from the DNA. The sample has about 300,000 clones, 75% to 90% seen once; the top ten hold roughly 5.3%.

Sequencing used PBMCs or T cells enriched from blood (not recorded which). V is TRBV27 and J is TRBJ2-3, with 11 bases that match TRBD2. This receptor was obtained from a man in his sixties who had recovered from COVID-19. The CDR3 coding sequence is TGTGCCAGCAGTTTGTTTATAGCGGGAGGGTCAGATACGCAGTATTTT. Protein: CASSLFIAGGSDTQYF.